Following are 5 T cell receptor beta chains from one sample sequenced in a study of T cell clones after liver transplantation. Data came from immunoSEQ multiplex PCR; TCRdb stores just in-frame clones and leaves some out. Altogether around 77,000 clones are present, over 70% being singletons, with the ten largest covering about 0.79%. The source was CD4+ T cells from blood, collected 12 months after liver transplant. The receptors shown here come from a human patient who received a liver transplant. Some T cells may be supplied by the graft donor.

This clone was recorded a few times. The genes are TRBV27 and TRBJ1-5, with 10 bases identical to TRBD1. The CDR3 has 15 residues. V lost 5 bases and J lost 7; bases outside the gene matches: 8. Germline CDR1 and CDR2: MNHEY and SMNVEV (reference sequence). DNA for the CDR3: TGTGCCAGCAGTCCCCGGACAGGGGGAGACCAGCCCCAGCATTTT. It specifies CASSPRTGGDQPQHF.

In nucleotides, the CDR3 is TGTGCCAGCAGCTTGGGGGGGTTAGACAAAAACATTCAGTACTTC. Protein: CASSLGGLDKNIQYF. The chain is built from TRBV5-4 and TRBJ2-4; D tentatively fits TRBD1 or TRBD2 (5 bases each). The CDR3 consists of 15 residues. The V end was cut by 0 bases, the J end by 3 bases, with 10 bases between. The germline gives CDR1 SGHNT, CDR2 YYREEE (reference sequence).

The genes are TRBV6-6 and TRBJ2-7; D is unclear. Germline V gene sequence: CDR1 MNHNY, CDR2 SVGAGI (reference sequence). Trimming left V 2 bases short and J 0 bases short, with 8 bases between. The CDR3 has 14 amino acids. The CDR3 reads CASSYQRSSYEQYF. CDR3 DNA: TGTGCCAGCAGTTACCAAAGGAGCTCCTACGAGCAGTACTTC.

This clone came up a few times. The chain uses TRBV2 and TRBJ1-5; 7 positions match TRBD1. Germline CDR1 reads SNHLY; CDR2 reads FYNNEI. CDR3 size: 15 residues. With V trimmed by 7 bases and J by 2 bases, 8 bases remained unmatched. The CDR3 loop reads CASTAQGGGNQPQHF. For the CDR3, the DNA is TGTGCCAGCACCGCCCAGGGGGGAGGCAATCAGCCCCAGCATTTT.

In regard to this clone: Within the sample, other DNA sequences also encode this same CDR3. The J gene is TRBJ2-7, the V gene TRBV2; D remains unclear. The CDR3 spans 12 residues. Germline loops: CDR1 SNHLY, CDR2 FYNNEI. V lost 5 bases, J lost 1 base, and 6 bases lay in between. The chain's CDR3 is CASSRLSYEQYF. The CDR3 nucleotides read TGTGCCAGCAGTAGGTTATCCTACGAGCAGTACTTC.